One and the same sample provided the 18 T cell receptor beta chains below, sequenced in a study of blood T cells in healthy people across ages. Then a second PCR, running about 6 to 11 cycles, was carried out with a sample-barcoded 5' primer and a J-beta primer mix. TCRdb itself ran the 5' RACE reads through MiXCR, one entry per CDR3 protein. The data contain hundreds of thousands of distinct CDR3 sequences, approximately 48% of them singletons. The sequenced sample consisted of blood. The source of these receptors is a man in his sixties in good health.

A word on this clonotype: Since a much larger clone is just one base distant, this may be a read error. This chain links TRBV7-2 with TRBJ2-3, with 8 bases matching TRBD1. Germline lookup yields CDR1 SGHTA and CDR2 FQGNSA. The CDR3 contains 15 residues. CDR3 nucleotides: TGTGCCAGCGGCTTTCCCAGGGGGCGAACAGATACGCAGTATTTT. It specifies CASGFPRGRTDTQYF.

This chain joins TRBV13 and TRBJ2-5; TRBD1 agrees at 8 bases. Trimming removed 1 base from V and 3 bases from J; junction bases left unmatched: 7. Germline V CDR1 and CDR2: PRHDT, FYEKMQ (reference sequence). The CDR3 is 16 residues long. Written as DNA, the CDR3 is TGTGCCAGCAGCTTAGTTGCAGGGGGCCGGGAAGAGACCCAGTACTTC. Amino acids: CASSLVAGGREETQYF.

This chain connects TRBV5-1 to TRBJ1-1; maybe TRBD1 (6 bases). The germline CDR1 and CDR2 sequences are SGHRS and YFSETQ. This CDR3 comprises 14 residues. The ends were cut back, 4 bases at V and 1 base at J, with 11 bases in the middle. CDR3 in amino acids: CASSGGQTNTEAFF. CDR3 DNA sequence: TGCGCCAGCAGCGGAGGACAGACGAACACTGAAGCTTTCTTT.

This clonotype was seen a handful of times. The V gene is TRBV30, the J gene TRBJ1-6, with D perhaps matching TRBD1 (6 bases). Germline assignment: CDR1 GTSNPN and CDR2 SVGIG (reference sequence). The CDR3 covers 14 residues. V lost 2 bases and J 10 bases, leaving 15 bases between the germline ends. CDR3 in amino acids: CAWSPTGGRSPLHF. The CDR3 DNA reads TGTGCCTGGAGTCCGACGGGGGGCAGGTCACCCCTCCACTTT. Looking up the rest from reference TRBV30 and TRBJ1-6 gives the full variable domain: SQTIHQWPATLVQPVGSPLSLECTVEGTSNPNLYWYRQAAGRGLQLLFYSVGIGQISSEVPQNLSASRPQDRQFILSSKKLLLSDSGFYLCAWSPTGGRSPLHFGNGTRLTVT.

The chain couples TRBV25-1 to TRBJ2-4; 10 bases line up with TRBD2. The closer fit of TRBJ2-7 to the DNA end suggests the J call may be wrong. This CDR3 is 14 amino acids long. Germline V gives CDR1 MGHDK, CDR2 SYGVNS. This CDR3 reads CASRDSGGADEQYF. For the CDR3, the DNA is TGTGCCAGCAGGGACAGCGGGGGGGCCGACGAGCAGTACTTC.

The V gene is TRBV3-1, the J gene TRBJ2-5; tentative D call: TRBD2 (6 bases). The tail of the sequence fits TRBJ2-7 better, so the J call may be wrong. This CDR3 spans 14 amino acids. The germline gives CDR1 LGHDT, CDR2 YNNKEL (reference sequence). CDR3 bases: TGTGCCAGCAGCCGCGAATGGCGGGGTTACGAGCAGTACTTC. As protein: CASSREWRGYEQYF.

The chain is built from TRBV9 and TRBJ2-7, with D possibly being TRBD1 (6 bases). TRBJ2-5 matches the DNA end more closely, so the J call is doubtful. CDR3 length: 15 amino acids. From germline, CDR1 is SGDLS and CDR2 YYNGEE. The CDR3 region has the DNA TGTGCCAGCAGCGTGGGGGCAGGGAAGTGGGAGACCCAGTACTTC. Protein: CASSVGAGKWETQYF.

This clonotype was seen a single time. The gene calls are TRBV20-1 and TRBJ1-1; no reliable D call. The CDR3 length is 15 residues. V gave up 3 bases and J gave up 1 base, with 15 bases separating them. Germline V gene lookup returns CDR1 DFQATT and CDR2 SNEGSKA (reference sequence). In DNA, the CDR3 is TGCAGTGCTAGTAACCCCCGGACGGGGAACACTGAAGCTTTCTTT. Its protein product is CSASNPRTGNTEAFF.

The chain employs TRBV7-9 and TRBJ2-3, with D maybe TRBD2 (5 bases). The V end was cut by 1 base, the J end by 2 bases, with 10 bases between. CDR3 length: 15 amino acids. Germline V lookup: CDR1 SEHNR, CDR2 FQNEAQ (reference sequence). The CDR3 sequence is CASSLDGVHTDTQYF. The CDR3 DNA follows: TGTGCCAGCAGCTTAGACGGGGTCCACACAGATACGCAGTATTTT.

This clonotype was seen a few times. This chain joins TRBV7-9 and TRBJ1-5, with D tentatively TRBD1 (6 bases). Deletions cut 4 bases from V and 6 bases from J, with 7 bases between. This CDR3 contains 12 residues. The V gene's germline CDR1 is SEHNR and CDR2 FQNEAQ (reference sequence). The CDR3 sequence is CASSSGVQPQHF. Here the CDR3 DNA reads TGTGCCAGCAGCTCAGGGGTTCAGCCCCAGCATTTT. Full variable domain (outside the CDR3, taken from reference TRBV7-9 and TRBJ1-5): DTGVSQNPRHKITKRGQNVTFRCDPISEHNRLYWYRQTLGQGPEFLTYFQNEAQLEKSRLLSDRFSAERPKGSFSTLEIQRTEQGDSAMYLCASSSGVQPQHFGDGTRLSIL.

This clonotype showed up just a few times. CDR3 residues: CASSLRTKDYEQYF. CDR3 bases: TGTGCCAGCAGCTTAAGGACTAAGGACTACGAGCAGTACTTC. This sequence joins TRBV7-8 and TRBJ2-4; perhaps TRBD2 as D (6 bases). The closer fit of TRBJ2-7 to the DNA end suggests the J call may be wrong. CDR3 length: 14 residues. Germline V CDR1 and CDR2: SGHVS, FQNEAQ.

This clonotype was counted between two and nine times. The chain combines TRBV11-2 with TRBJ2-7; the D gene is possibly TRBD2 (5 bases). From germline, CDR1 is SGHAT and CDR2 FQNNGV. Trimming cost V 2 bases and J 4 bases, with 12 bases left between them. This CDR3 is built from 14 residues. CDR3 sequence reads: CASSLSGKTYEQYF. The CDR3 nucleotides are TGTGCCAGCAGCTTATCCGGGAAGACGTACGAGCAGTACTTC.

Here the CDR3 DNA reads TGTGCCAGCAGTCCCCACGGGGCCAATACGCAGTATTTT. It yields the protein CASSPHGANTQYF. This sequence joins TRBV27 and TRBJ2-3; either TRBD1 or TRBD2 may supply D (5 bases each). The V end lost 5 bases, the J end lost 7 bases, and 13 bases lay between the germline ends. The length of the CDR3 is 13 residues. The germline V gene has CDR1 MNHEY and CDR2 SMNVEV (reference sequence).

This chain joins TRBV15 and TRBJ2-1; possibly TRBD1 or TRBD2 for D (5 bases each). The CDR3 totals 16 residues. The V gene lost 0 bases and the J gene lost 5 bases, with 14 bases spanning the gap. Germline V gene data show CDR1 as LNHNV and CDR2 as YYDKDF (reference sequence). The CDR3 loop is CATSRDRDPSNNEQFF. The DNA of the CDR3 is TGTGCCACCAGCAGAGACCGGGACCCTTCCAACAATGAGCAGTTCTTC.

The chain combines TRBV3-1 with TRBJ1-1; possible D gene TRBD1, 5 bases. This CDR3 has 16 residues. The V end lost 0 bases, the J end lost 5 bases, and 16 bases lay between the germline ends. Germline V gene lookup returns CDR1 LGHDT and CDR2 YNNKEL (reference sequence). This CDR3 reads CASSQDSQGLGTEAFF. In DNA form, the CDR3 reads TGTGCCAGCAGCCAAGATAGTCAGGGATTAGGGACTGAAGCTTTCTTT.

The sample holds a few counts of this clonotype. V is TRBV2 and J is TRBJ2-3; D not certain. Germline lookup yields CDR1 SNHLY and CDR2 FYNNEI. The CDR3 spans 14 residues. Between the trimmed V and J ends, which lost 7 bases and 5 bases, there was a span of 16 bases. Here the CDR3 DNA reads TGTGCCAGCAATCCTCGAGCCAGTGGAGATACGCAGTATTTT. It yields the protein CASNPRASGDTQYF.

CDR3 nucleotide sequence: TGCAGTGCTAGCCGGACAGGGGGCGGGGGGGATGAGCAGTTCTTC. This sequence encodes CSASRTGGGGDEQFF. V is TRBV20-1 and J is TRBJ2-1, with 11 bases aligning to TRBD1. V lost 3 bases and J lost 8; bases outside the gene matches: 9. This CDR3 is 15 amino acids long. Germline loops: CDR1 DFQATT, CDR2 SNEGSKA (reference sequence).

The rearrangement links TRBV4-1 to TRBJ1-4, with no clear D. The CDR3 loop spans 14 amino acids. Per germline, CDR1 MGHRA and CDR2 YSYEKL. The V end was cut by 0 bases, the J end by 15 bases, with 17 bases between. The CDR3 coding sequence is TGCGCCAGCAGCCAAGATGGTTCAGCCGGAGCTATGTTTTTT. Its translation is CASSQDGSAGAMFF.